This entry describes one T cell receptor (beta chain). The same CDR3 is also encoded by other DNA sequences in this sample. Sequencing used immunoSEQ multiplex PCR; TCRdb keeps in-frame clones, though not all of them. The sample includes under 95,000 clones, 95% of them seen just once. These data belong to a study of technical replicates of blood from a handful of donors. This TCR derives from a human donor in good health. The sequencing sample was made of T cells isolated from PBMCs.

DNA of the CDR3: TGCGCCAGCAGCTTAACAGGGGCCTACGAGCAGTACTTC. This codes for CASSLTGAYEQYF. The V gene is TRBV5-1, the J gene TRBJ2-7; 7 bases are a match to TRBD1. The V and J ends lost 2 bases and 2 bases, in that order; junction bases with no gene match: 1. The CDR3 contains 13 residues. CDR1 and CDR2 (germline): SGHRS, YFSETQ.